This T cell receptor (beta chain) appears in the sequencing data of a study of cytomegalovirus exposure and HLA in healthy donors. Germline trimming cut 2 bases from V and 1 base from J; bases unmatched to any gene: 14. The CDR3 runs 19 residues. CDR1 is LGHNT and CDR2 is FRNRAP in the germline V gene. Overall study findings and caveats: Later work found most CMV-associated TCR beta chains apparently HLA-restricted. A later analysis revealed that TCR association rates differed between HLA loci, peaking at DRB1 and bottoming out at HLA-C.

PCR primers comprised 60 Vbeta and 13 Jbeta primers. Data came from immunoSEQ multiplex PCR; TCRdb stores just in-frame clones and leaves some out. The sample records approximately 140,000 clones, around 77% being singletons. Comment on this clone: Its antigen is unknown.

The chain is built from TRBV12-5 and TRBJ1-5; 7 nucleotides agree with TRBD1. Specimen: PBMCs. The TCR originated in a young man in good health and CMV-seronegative. DNA of the CDR3: TGTGCTAGTGGTTTGCTTACAACAGGGGACCTGGAAAGCAATCAGCCCCAGCATTTT. This gives the protein CASGLLTTGDLESNQPQHF.